One T cell receptor (beta chain) is described in this entry. The data belong to a study of blood T cell repertoires in COVID-19. Libraries were prepared by immunoSEQ multiplex PCR; TCRdb keeps only in-frame clonotypes and omits some of them. Of 25,000 to 35,000 clones listed, nearly 85% were seen once; the top ten hold around a sixth. V gave up 3 bases and J gave up 5 bases; unmatched junction bases: 6. Germline V gene lookup returns CDR1 SGHTA and CDR2 FQGTGA. The CDR3 loop spans 15 amino acids. The receptor was isolated from a man between 70 and 80 years old with active COVID-19. The J gene is TRBJ2-3, the V gene TRBV7-3; 9 bases map to TRBD2. Specimen: peripheral blood. In DNA form, the CDR3 reads TGTGCCAGCAGCTTGGCGGGGGGGCTCGGAGATACGCAGTATTTT. Encoded protein: CASSLAGGLGDTQYF.